The clone carrying this T cell receptor beta chain was observed at least ten times. The antigen is unknown. TCRdb analysed the 5' RACE reads with MiXCR anew, one entry per CDR3 protein. The sample contains around 490,000 distinct CDR3 sequences, about 5.4% of which appear only once. This sample is drawn from a study of CD8 T cells in ankylosing spondylitis. Study outcomes and limitations: In reactive arthritis synovial fluid and blood, some motif variants had been reported before. Blood of patients with ankylosing spondylitis appeared to be characterized by a TCR beta motif of several highly homologous variants.

Deletions cut 3 bases from V and 7 bases from J, with 12 bases between. Germline V lookup: CDR1 SGHTA, CDR2 FQGNSA. This CDR3 spans 14 amino acids. Sequencing was carried out using blood, either unsorted or a sorted T cell fraction (not recorded which). V usage is TRBV7-2 and J usage is TRBJ1-4, with TRBD1 as a possible D gene (5 bases). The clonotype originates from a male donor with ankylosing spondylitis. The CDR3, as DNA: TGTGCCAGCAGCTTCTGGCAGGGATCTGAAAAACTGTTTTTT. It encodes CASSFWQGSEKLFF.